A selection of T cell receptor beta chains follows, all from one sample in a study of blood T cell repertoires in COVID-19. Some clones are missing from TCRdb's copy, which holds only in-frame ones; the method was immunoSEQ multiplex PCR. Of about 500,000 clones in the sample, about 91% were seen once. Sequencing was performed on peripheral blood. The source of these receptors is a man in his late teens or twenties with COVID-19, enrolled during active disease. Each CDR3 is given with its conserved first and last residue. The order of the fields is V gene, CDR3 length, J gene, clone size, D gene, CDR3 DNA, CDR3 protein. The D gene is left open where the match is weak. The size field is filled for only some rows; it gives once, few, many or a size class.

TRBV14	14	TRBJ2-7	NA	NA	TGTGCCAGCAGCCAAGGGTACGGCTCCTACGAGCAGTACTTC	CASSQGYGSYEQYF
TRBV5-1	17	TRBJ2-5	NA	TRBD2	TGCGCCAGCAGCTTGGGGGCGACTAGCGGGGGCCAAGAGACCCAGTACTTC	CASSLGATSGGQETQYF
TRBV27	16	TRBJ2-7	NA	NA	TGTGCCAGCAGTGCCGTGGGGGACTCCTCGGTGTACGAGCAGTACTTC	CASSAVGDSSVYEQYF
TRBV4-1	14	TRBJ2-3	NA	NA	TGCGCCAGCAGCCAAGTCCCCATGGGCCGCAAGCAGTATTTT	CASSQVPMGRKQYF
TRBV27	14	TRBJ2-7	once	TRBD2	TGTGCCAGCAGTGCCCACGGGGGGATCTACGAGCAGTACTTC	CASSAHGGIYEQYF
TRBV27	12	TRBJ1-2	NA	NA	TGTGCCAGCAGTACCACAGGGAATGGCTACACCTTC	CASSTTGNGYTF
TRBV6-5	15	TRBJ2-2	NA	NA	TGTGCCAGCAGTCCCTTGGGAGAGCCCACCGGGGAGCTGTTTTTT	CASSPLGEPTGELFF
TRBV19	14	TRBJ2-2	NA	NA	TGTGCCAGTAGGAATCGTAGTGGTACCGGGGAGCTGTTTTTT	CASRNRSGTGELFF
TRBV27	14	TRBJ1-1	NA	NA	TGTGCCAGCAGTTTATGGGGCCAGAACACTGAAGCTTTCTTT	CASSLWGQNTEAFF
TRBV7-8	20	TRBJ2-3	few	TRBD2	TGTGCCAGCAGCTTCGTCCCACCGGGACTAGCGGGAGCGGGTGCAGATACGCAGTATTTT	CASSFVPPGLAGAGADTQYF
TRBV11-3	11	TRBJ2-3	NA	NA	TGTGCCAGCAGCTCCGGCGGTACGCAGTATTTT	CASSSGGTQYF
TRBV6-5	15	TRBJ1-5	NA	NA	TGTGCCAGCAGTTACGGCAGATATAGCAATCAGCCCCAGCATTTT	CASSYGRYSNQPQHF
TRBV5-5	14	TRBJ1-2	NA	TRBD1	TGTGCCAGCAGCTTCGACAGGGGTATCTATGGCTACACCTTC	CASSFDRGIYGYTF
TRBV27	14	TRBJ1-2	NA	TRBD1	TGTGCCAGCAGTTTACAGGGGGGTTGGTATGGCTACACCTTC	CASSLQGGWYGYTF
TRBV7-9	14	TRBJ1-1	NA	NA	TGTGCCAGCAGCCCCCTTGGGAGTTCGGCTGAAGCTTTCTTT	CASSPLGSSAEAFF
TRBV5-1	13	TRBJ2-7	NA	NA	TGCGCCAGCAGGGAACAGACCTCCTACGAGCAGTACTTC	CASREQTSYEQYF
TRBV5-4	14	TRBJ2-1	NA	NA	TGTGCCAGCAGCCCGGGGGACTTTAACAATGAGCAGTTCTTC	CASSPGDFNNEQFF
TRBV2	15	TRBJ2-5	few	NA	TGTGCCAGCAGGCCTGGGACAGCGGGTCCGGGGACCCAGTACTTC	CASRPGTAGPGTQYF
TRBV5-4	16	TRBJ2-1	few	NA	TGTGCCAGCAGCTTGGGACTCGGGGGGCCCTACAATGAGCAGTTCTTC	CASSLGLGGPYNEQFF
TRBV24-1	13	TRBJ1-5	NA	NA	TGTGCCACCAGTGAGGGACACAATCAGCCCCAGCATTTT	CATSEGHNQPQHF
TRBV6-6	18	TRBJ1-6	NA	NA	TGTGCCAGCAGTCACCGGACAGAAGATAGCTCCTATAATTCACCCCTCCACTTT	CASSHRTEDSSYNSPLHF
TRBV7-3	13	TRBJ2-5	few	NA	TGTGCCAGCAGCTTAATAGAGGGCGAGACCCAGTACTTC	CASSLIEGETQYF
TRBV3-1/TRBV3-2	16	TRBJ2-1	NA	TRBD2	TGTGCCAGCAGCCTTGGACTAGCGGGAGGGGGAAATGAGCAGTTCTTC	CASSLGLAGGGNEQFF
TRBV6-6	14	TRBJ1-5	once	TRBD1	TGTGCCAGCAGTTCGCGGACAGGGAATCAGCCCCAGCATTTT	CASSSRTGNQPQHF
TRBV6-6	15	TRBJ1-5	NA	NA	TGTGCCAGCAGCTCAGGACTGGAGAGCAATCAGCCCCAGCATTTT	CASSSGLESNQPQHF
TRBV18	14	TRBJ2-2	once	NA	TGTGCCAGCTCACCACTATTCTCCACCGGGGAGCTGTTTTTT	CASSPLFSTGELFF
TRBV3-1/TRBV3-2	13	TRBJ1-2	NA	NA	TGTGCCAGCAGGTACAGGGTCGGCTATGGCTACACCTTC	CASRYRVGYGYTF
TRBV6-6	17	TRBJ2-1	NA	TRBD2	TGTGCCAGCAGTCCCAGCCTACTAGCGGGATTAGGCAATGAGCAGTTCTTC	CASSPSLLAGLGNEQFF
TRBV27	15	TRBJ2-1	NA	TRBD1	TGTGCCAGCAGGAGACCGGGACAGGACTACAATGAGCAGTTCTTC	CASRRPGQDYNEQFF
TRBV24-1	13	TRBJ2-1	NA	NA	TGTGCCACCAGTGATTTACGCAGCAATGAGCAGTTCTTC	CATSDLRSNEQFF
TRBV13	14	TRBJ2-4	NA	NA	TGTGCCAGCAGCTTAGGAATTTCAGGGGACATTCAGTACTTC	CASSLGISGDIQYF
TRBV19	16	TRBJ2-1	NA	TRBD2	TGTGCCAGTAGTATTGGCCTAGCGGGGGTATACAATGAGCAGTTCTTC	CASSIGLAGVYNEQFF
TRBV11-2	18	TRBJ2-1	NA	TRBD2	TGTGCCAGCAGCTCGCCGGGACTAGCGGGAGATTTCCGCAATGAGCAGTTCTTC	CASSSPGLAGDFRNEQFF
TRBV5-4	10	TRBJ1-2	NA	NA	TGTGCCAGCAGCCAACGGGGCTACACCTTC	CASSQRGYTF
TRBV12-3/TRBV12-4	13	TRBJ2-5	NA	TRBD1	TGTGCCAGCAAGCCTAGGGGGCGGGAGACCCAGTACTTC	CASKPRGRETQYF
TRBV11-2	14	TRBJ2-1	once	NA	TGTGCCAGCAGCTTAGGCGATAGCGCAAATGAGCAGTTCTTC	CASSLGDSANEQFF
TRBV4-2	18	TRBJ2-7	NA	TRBD2	TGTGCCAGCAGCCAAGATCGTAAGGGACTAGCGGACTCCTACGAGCAGTACTTC	CASSQDRKGLADSYEQYF
TRBV6-6	14	TRBJ1-1	NA	TRBD1	TGTGCCAGCACGGGACAGGGCCTCCGGACTGAAGCTTTCTTT	CASTGQGLRTEAFF
TRBV5-6	14	TRBJ1-1	NA	TRBD1	TGTGCCAGCAGCTACAGGGACAGTCACACTGAAGCTTTCTTT	CASSYRDSHTEAFF
TRBV24-1	17	TRBJ2-3	NA	NA	TGTGCCACCAGTGACCTGGGCCTAGGGGGAGCGCTTAATACGCAGTATTTT	CATSDLGLGGALNTQYF
TRBV5-5	14	TRBJ1-5	few	TRBD1	TGTGCCAGCAGCTCCGGGACAGGCAATCAGCCCCAGCATTTT	CASSSGTGNQPQHF
TRBV11-2	16	TRBJ2-3	NA	TRBD2	TGTGCCAGCAGCTTACCCCGTTTCCCGGCGGGGGTTACGCAGTATTTT	CASSLPRFPAGVTQYF
TRBV6-5	12	TRBJ1-1	NA	NA	TGTGCCAGCAGTTACTCCAGCACTGAAGCTTTCTTT	CASSYSSTEAFF
TRBV4-1	17	TRBJ2-2	NA	NA	TGCGCCAGCAGCCAAGTGGAGCAGGGGTGGACTGCCGGGGAGCTGTTTTTT	CASSQVEQGWTAGELFF
TRBV30	15	TRBJ2-2	NA	TRBD2	TGTGCCTGGAAAGTCCGCGGGAGGAGGCCCGGGGAGCTGTTTTTT	CAWKVRGRRPGELFF
TRBV2	14	TRBJ1-2	NA	TRBD1	TGTGCCAGCAGGGGAGGGACAGGGGGGTATGGCTACACCTTC	CASRGGTGGYGYTF
TRBV18	13	TRBJ1-2	NA	TRBD1	TGTGCCAGCTCGGCTGACAGGGGCTATGGCTACACCTTC	CASSADRGYGYTF
TRBV10-1	14	TRBJ2-1	NA	NA	TGCGCCAGCAGTTCGACAGGAAAGGTCGATGAGCAGTTCTTC	CASSSTGKVDEQFF
TRBV4-1	14	TRBJ1-1	NA	NA	TGCGCCAGCAGCCAAAAACAGGGTAACACTGAAGCTTTCTTT	CASSQKQGNTEAFF
TRBV5-6	16	TRBJ2-4	NA	NA	TGTGCCAGCAGCTTGTGGCTTGGGCTAGCCAAAAACATTCAGTACTTC	CASSLWLGLAKNIQYF
TRBV19	19	TRBJ2-2	NA	TRBD2	TGTGCCAGTACAGTTTTGGGACTAGCGGGGGTATCCGACACCGGGGAGCTGTTTTTT	CASTVLGLAGVSDTGELFF
TRBV18	14	TRBJ1-6	NA	NA	TGTGCCAGCTCACCGGCGCCGGGGTATTCACCCCTCCACTTT	CASSPAPGYSPLHF
TRBV4-2	14	TRBJ2-5	NA	NA	TGTGCCAGCAGCCAAGTCCAAGCTCAAGAGACCCAGTACTTC	CASSQVQAQETQYF
TRBV25-1	13	TRBJ1-4	NA	TRBD1	TGTGCCAGCAGTCGACAGGGTGGTGAAAAACTGTTTTTT	CASSRQGGEKLFF
TRBV5-1	16	TRBJ2-1	NA	TRBD1	TGCGCCAGCAGCTACCTTGGACAGGGGGCTTACAATGAGCAGTTCTTC	CASSYLGQGAYNEQFF
TRBV11-2	16	TRBJ2-6	NA	TRBD1	TGTGCCAGCAGCTTGGACAGGAGCTCTGGGGCCAACGTCCTGACTTTC	CASSLDRSSGANVLTF